Listed below are T cell receptor beta chains from one sample, sequenced in a study of blood T cell repertoires in COVID-19. Repertoires were generated with immunoSEQ multiplex PCR, while TCRdb's copy carries only in-frame clones and drops some. The sample yields about 60,000 clones, approximately 79% seen once. Sample: peripheral blood. These receptor sequences come from a human donor in a cohort sampled during active COVID-19. Each CDR3 is given with its conserved first and last residue. A D gene is named only where the DNA matches it firmly.

cdr3_nt: TGCGCCAGCAAAGACAGGGAGAACACTGAAGCTTTCTTT; cdr3_aa: CASKDRENTEAFF; v_call: TRBV10-1; j_call: TRBJ1-1; d_call: TRBD1
cdr3_nt: TGTGCCTGGAGTGTACGCGAGGATCAGCCCCAGCATTTT; cdr3_aa: CAWSVREDQPQHF; v_call: TRBV30; j_call: TRBJ1-5; d_call: NA
cdr3_nt: TGTGCCAGCAGCTCGACAGGGGCCCCCAATCAGCCCCAGCATTTT; cdr3_aa: CASSSTGAPNQPQHF; v_call: TRBV5-5; j_call: TRBJ1-5; d_call: TRBD1
cdr3_nt: TGTGCCAGCAGCTCCAAGGGGGCAGAGACCCAGTACTTC; cdr3_aa: CASSSKGAETQYF; v_call: TRBV5-6; j_call: TRBJ2-5; d_call: TRBD1
cdr3_nt: TGTGCCAGCAGCCAGGGACAGACCTACGAGCAGTACTTC; cdr3_aa: CASSQGQTYEQYF; v_call: TRBV12-3/TRBV12-4; j_call: TRBJ2-7; d_call: TRBD1
cdr3_nt: TGTGCCAGCAGCTTATATTCAGGGGCGAGCTATGGCTACACCTTC; cdr3_aa: CASSLYSGASYGYTF; v_call: TRBV7-9; j_call: TRBJ1-2; d_call: NA
cdr3_nt: TGTGCCAGCAGCTCTTCGAGGACAGGGGGCGCGGAGACCCAGTACTTC; cdr3_aa: CASSSSRTGGAETQYF; v_call: TRBV13; j_call: TRBJ2-5; d_call: TRBD1
cdr3_nt: TGTGCCAGCAGTTTACGACTAGCGGGAGGGTTACATGAGCAGTTCTTC; cdr3_aa: CASSLRLAGGLHEQFF; v_call: TRBV27; j_call: TRBJ2-1; d_call: TRBD2
cdr3_nt: TGTGCCAGCTCACCTCAAACTAGCGGGGGCTACAATGAGCAGTTCTTC; cdr3_aa: CASSPQTSGGYNEQFF; v_call: TRBV18; j_call: TRBJ2-1; d_call: TRBD2
cdr3_nt: TGTGCCAGCAGTCCTGGGACAGGGGACCTTAATGAGCAGTTCTTC; cdr3_aa: CASSPGTGDLNEQFF; v_call: TRBV6-5; j_call: TRBJ2-1; d_call: TRBD1
cdr3_nt: TGCGCCAGCAGCCTAGCCCGACTAGAGAACACTGAAGCTTTCTTT; cdr3_aa: CASSLARLENTEAFF; v_call: TRBV4-1; j_call: TRBJ1-1; d_call: NA
cdr3_nt: TGTGCCAGCAGCTGGGGGCTAGGGACCGGGGAGCTGTTTTTT; cdr3_aa: CASSWGLGTGELFF; v_call: TRBV5-4; j_call: TRBJ2-2; d_call: NA
cdr3_nt: TGTGCCAGCTCACTTGGACTAGACTACTACGAGCAGTACTTC; cdr3_aa: CASSLGLDYYEQYF; v_call: TRBV18; j_call: TRBJ2-7; d_call: TRBD2
cdr3_nt: TGCAGCGTTGAGGGGACAGGCACAAATAGCTACACCTTC; cdr3_aa: CSVEGTGTNSYTF; v_call: TRBV29-1; j_call: TRBJ1-2; d_call: TRBD1
cdr3_nt: TGTGCCAGCAGCCTCAGACTAGCGGGAGGGATCGCGAACACCGGGGAGCTGTTTTTT; cdr3_aa: CASSLRLAGGIANTGELFF; v_call: TRBV3-1/TRBV3-2; j_call: TRBJ2-2; d_call: TRBD2
cdr3_nt: TGTGCCAGCAGCTTATCAGCAGGGTACCATGAGCAGTTCTTC; cdr3_aa: CASSLSAGYHEQFF; v_call: TRBV11-3; j_call: TRBJ2-1; d_call: NA
cdr3_nt: TGTGCCAGCAGCCCTACGACATTGAACACTGAAGCTTTCTTT; cdr3_aa: CASSPTTLNTEAFF; v_call: TRBV28; j_call: TRBJ1-1; d_call: NA
cdr3_nt: TGTGCCAGTGAAGGACTAGCGGGAGCCTCCGATACGCAGTATTTT; cdr3_aa: CASEGLAGASDTQYF; v_call: TRBV19; j_call: TRBJ2-3; d_call: TRBD2
cdr3_nt: TGTGCCAGCAGTTACTCGTGGACAGGGGACGAGCAGTACTTC; cdr3_aa: CASSYSWTGDEQYF; v_call: TRBV6-5; j_call: TRBJ2-7; d_call: TRBD1
cdr3_nt: TGTGCCAGTAGTACCACGGACAAGGCCTCCTTTTATTATGGCTACACCTTC; cdr3_aa: CASSTTDKASFYYGYTF; v_call: TRBV5-4; j_call: TRBJ1-2; d_call: NA